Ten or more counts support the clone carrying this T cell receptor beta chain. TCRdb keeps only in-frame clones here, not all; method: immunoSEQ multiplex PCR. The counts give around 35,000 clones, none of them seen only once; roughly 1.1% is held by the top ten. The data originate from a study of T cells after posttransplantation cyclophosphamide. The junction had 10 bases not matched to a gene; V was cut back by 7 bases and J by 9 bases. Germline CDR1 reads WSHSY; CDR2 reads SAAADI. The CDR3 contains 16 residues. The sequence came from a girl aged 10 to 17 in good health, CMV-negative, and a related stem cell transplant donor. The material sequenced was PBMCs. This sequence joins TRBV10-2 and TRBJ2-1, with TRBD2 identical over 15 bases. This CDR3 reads CASNGLAGGPYGEQFF. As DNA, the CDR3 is TGCGCCAGCAATGGACTAGCGGGAGGGCCGTATGGTGAGCAGTTCTTC.